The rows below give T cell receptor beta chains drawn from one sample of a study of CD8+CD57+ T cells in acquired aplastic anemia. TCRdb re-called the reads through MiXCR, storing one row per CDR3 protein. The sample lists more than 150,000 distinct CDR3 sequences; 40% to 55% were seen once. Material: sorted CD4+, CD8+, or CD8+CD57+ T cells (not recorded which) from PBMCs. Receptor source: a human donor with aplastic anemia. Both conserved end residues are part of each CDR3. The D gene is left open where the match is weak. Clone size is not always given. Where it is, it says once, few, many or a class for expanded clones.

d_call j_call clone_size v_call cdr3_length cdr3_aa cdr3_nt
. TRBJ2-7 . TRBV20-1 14 CSASLWRDAYEQYF TGCAGTGCTAGTCTTTGGAGGGACGCCTACGAGCAGTACTTC
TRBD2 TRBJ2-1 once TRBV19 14 CASSSGRMINEQFF TGTGCCAGTAGTAGCGGGAGAATGATCAATGAGCAGTTCTTC
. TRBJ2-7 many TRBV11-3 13 CASSLVRAREQYF TGTGCCAGCAGCTTAGTTAGGGCGCGCGAGCAGTACTTC
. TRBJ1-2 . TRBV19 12 CAARRGRTGYTF TGTGCCGCCCGGAGGGGGAGGACTGGCTACACCTTC
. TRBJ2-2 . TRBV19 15 CASSIVQGRRGELFF TGTGCCAGTAGTATAGTACAGGGAAGGCGCGGGGAGCTGTTTTTT
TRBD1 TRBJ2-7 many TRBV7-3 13 CASSFGQGYEQYF TGTGCCAGCAGCTTCGGACAGGGCTACGAGCAGTACTTC
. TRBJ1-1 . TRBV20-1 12 CSARVGDSEAFF TGCAGTGCTAGAGTAGGTGACAGTGAAGCTTTCTTT
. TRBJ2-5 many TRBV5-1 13 CASARLPEETQYF TGCGCCAGCGCGCGCCTCCCAGAAGAGACCCAGTACTTC
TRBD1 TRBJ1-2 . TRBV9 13 CASSVAGTVGYTF TGTGCCAGCAGCGTAGCAGGGACAGTGGGCTACACCTTC
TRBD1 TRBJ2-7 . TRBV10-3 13 CAARTGLGYEQYF TGTGCCGCCCGGACAGGGTTAGGCTACGAGCAGTACTTC
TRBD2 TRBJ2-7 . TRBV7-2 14 CASSQSGGPLEQYF TGTGCCAGCAGTCAAAGCGGGGGGCCTCTCGAGCAGTACTTC
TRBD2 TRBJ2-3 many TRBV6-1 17 CASSETGLAASTDTQYF TGTGCCAGCAGTGAGACGGGACTAGCGGCTAGCACAGATACGCAGTATTTT
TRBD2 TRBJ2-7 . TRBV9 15 CASSATSGTSLEQYF TGTGCCAGCAGCGCGACTAGCGGGACTTCGCTCGAGCAGTACTTC
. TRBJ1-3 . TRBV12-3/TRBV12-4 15 CASSWEGVGGNTIYF TGTGCCAGCAGTTGGGAGGGCGTGGGAGGAAACACCATATATTTT
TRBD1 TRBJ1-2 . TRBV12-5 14 CASGAGTAKYGYTF TGTGCTAGTGGCGCCGGGACAGCAAAATATGGCTACACCTTC
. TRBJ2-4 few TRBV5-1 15 CASSAAGLAKNIQYF TGCGCCAGCAGCGCAGCGGGTCTAGCCAAAAACATTCAGTACTTC
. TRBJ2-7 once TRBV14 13 CASSQPLFYEQYF TGTGCCAGCAGCCAACCCCTCTTCTACGAGCAGTACTTC
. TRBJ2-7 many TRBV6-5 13 CASRDRSSYEQYF TGTGCCAGCCGGGACCGGAGCTCCTACGAGCAGTACTTC
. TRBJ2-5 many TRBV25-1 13 CASSWGPKETQYF TGTGCCAGCAGTTGGGGGCCCAAGGAGACCCAGTACTTC
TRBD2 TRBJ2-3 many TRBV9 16 CASSVGGLANTDTQYF TGTGCCAGCAGCGTAGGGGGACTAGCGAACACAGATACGCAGTATTTT
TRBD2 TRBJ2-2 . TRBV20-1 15 CSARNAGGNTGELFF TGCAGTGCTAGAAATGCGGGGGGGAACACCGGGGAGCTGTTTTTT
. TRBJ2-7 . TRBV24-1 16 CATSDLLSLTGSEQYF TGTGCCACCAGTGATTTGCTGTCCTTGACAGGTTCGGAGCAGTACTTC
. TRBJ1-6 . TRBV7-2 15 CASSLPSSWNSPLHF TGTGCCAGCAGCTTACCGAGTTCCTGGAATTCACCCCTCCACTTT
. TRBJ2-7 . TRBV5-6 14 CANSLGVTHYEQYF TGTGCCAACAGCTTGGGAGTGACACACTACGAGCAGTACTTC
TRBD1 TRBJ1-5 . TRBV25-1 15 CASSEGDRDNQPQHF TGTGCCAGCAGTGAAGGGGACAGGGACAATCAGCCCCAGCATTTT
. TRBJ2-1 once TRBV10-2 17 CASSDVRGVGTFNEQFF TGCGCCAGCAGTGATGTACGTGGCGTTGGGACGTTTAATGAGCAGTTCTTC
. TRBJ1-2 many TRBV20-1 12 CSASAGGRDYTF TGCAGTGCTAGTGCGGGGGGCAGGGACTACACCTTC
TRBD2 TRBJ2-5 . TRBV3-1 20 CASSQDREFHSGPKKETQYF TGTGCCAGCAGCCAAGATCGGGAGTTCCATAGCGGGCCCAAGAAAGAGACCCAGTACTTC
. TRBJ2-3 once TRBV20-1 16 CSVARLFRGGTDTQYF TGCAGTGTGGCCCGACTGTTCCGGGGTGGCACAGATACGCAGTATTTT
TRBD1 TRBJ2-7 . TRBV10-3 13 CASSIGGPYERYF TGTGCCAGCAGTATAGGGGGCCCCTACGAGCGGTACTTC
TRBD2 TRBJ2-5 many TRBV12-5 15 CASGLPRGGQETQYF TGTGCTAGTGGTTTGCCACGGGGGGGACAAGAGACCCAGTACTTC